This T cell receptor beta chain came from a study of cytomegalovirus exposure and HLA in healthy donors. The study, taken as a whole, reports: As was reported, the HLA-A and HLA-B alleles of most subjects were accurately predicted from TCR beta sequences.

Primers included in the PCR were 60 Vbeta and 13 Jbeta primers. Measured with immunoSEQ multiplex PCR; TCRdb has only the in-frame clones, and not every one. Of about 140,000 clones in the sample, 70% are singletons; the top ten hold around 1.6%. All donors participated as healthy donors of bone marrow. At sampling all donors were nominally healthy, likely with unrecorded immune exposures. Comments on this clone: Antigen: not known.

V was cut by 6 bases and J by 2 bases, with 7 bases left in between. The CDR3 is made up of 12 amino acids. Germline assignment: CDR1 SGHTA and CDR2 FQGNSA. The rearrangement joins TRBV7-2 to TRBJ1-1; D gene ambiguous. The clonotype originates from a woman under 40 in good health and CMV-seronegative. The sample taken for sequencing was PBMCs. CDR3 DNA sequence: TGTGCCAGCAGTCTAATCAACACTGAAGCTTTCTTT. Protein sequence: CASSLINTEAFF.